This T cell receptor (beta chain) was observed in a study of blood T cell repertoires in COVID-19. Background on the study: The cDNA or gDNA used as material had been derived from T cells, B-cell-depleted T cells, or PBMCs.

Per the study methods: Estimates of nucleated cell counts were drawn from the amplification of reference gene primers. The method was immunoSEQ multiplex PCR; TCRdb's version includes in-frame clones alone and lacks a portion of them. The V and J calls and clone size were taken over from that table, and D and trimming were inferred from the DNA. This table has 60,000 to 70,000 clones, 80% to 90% appearing once. The trim removed 5 bases at V and 0 bases at J, leaving 6 bases unmatched. Looked up from germline, CDR1 is LNHDA and CDR2 is SQIVND (reference sequence). The CDR3 has 15 amino acids. The sequence was obtained from a woman aged 55-75 years with acute or convalescent COVID-19. Sequencing used peripheral blood. The chain is built from TRBV19 and TRBJ1-2, with 7 bases matching TRBD1. For the CDR3, the DNA is TGTGCCAGTAGTGTGGGACAGTACTCTAACTATGGCTACACCTTC. It encodes CASSVGQYSNYGYTF.